The 21 T cell receptor beta chains below come from one sample, sequenced in a study of TIL therapy for anti-PD-1-resistant metastatic lung cancer. Time point of the sample: pre-treatment sample, taken before nivolumab and TIL therapy. Most excised metastases sampled were pleural nodules or supraclavicular lymph nodes. The libraries were made with immunoSEQ v3. The assay was immunoSEQ multiplex PCR, and TCRdb's table has in-frame clones only and misses some. The table lists about 100,000 clones, approximately 65% of them singletons. Here the sequenced sample was tumor tissue, taken at baseline. These receptors all stem from a person aged 25-85 years with non-small cell lung cancer.

The chain recombines TRBV4-3 with TRBJ2-3, with 7 bases lining up with TRBD2. CDR3 size: 16 residues. Germline loops: CDR1 LGHNA, CDR2 YSLEER. The ends lost 1 base at V and 4 bases at J; junction bases unmatched: 8. The CDR3 reads CASSQAPRTRADTQYF. In DNA, the CDR3 is TGCGCCAGCAGCCAAGCTCCCAGGACTAGGGCAGATACGCAGTATTTT.

This chain connects TRBV23-1 to TRBJ2-7; unclear D gene. TRBV23-1 is recorded as an ORF, its role being uncertain. CDR3 length: 10 amino acids. V lost 9 bases and J lost 3, with 6 bases in between. The CDR3, as DNA: TGCGCCAGTCCTGGCTACGAGCAGTACTTC. This sequence encodes CASPGYEQYF.

This clone was seen at least ten times. This sequence joins TRBV4-1 and TRBJ1-1; TRBD1 matches at 9 bases. Germline V gene data show CDR1 as MGHRA and CDR2 as YSYEKL. The CDR3 has 15 residues. Trimming cost V 3 bases and J 2 bases; bases outside gene matches: 4. CDR3 sequence (DNA): TGCGCCAGCAGCCATCTGACAGGGGGTAACACTGAAGCTTTCTTT. This sequence encodes CASSHLTGGNTEAFF.

The chain carries TRBV7-6 and TRBJ2-2; the match to TRBD2 covers 9 bases. This CDR3 is 17 amino acids long. Germline V gene data show CDR1 as SGHVS and CDR2 as FNYEAQ. The trim removed 0 bases at V and 6 bases at J, leaving 8 bases unmatched. This chain's CDR3 is CASSLAAGGPVAGELFF. Here the CDR3 DNA reads TGTGCCAGCAGCTTAGCCGCGGGGGGGCCGGTAGCCGGGGAGCTGTTTTTT.

This clone was recorded once. The J gene is TRBJ2-2, the V gene TRBV3-1 (or the pseudogene TRBV3-2); TRBD1 agrees at 9 bases. The CDR3 runs to 18 residues. V was clipped by 6 bases and J by 5 bases; unmatched bases: 16. Germline-derived CDR1 and CDR2 are LGHDT and YNNKEL (reference sequence). In DNA form, the CDR3 reads TGTGCCAGCAGTCACCTCCGGGACAGGGTCACAAGGACCGGGGAGCTGTTTTTT. Translating it yields CASSHLRDRVTRTGELFF.

The genes are TRBV19 and TRBJ2-5; no clear D gene. The V end was cut by 7 bases, the J end by 1 base, with 7 bases between. Germline V gene lookup returns CDR1 LNHDA and CDR2 SQIVND (reference sequence). CDR3 length equals 12 residues. CDR3 sequence (DNA): TGTGCCAGTACCTCGCCCCAAGAGACCCAGTACTTC. This translates into CASTSPQETQYF.

The J gene is TRBJ2-3, the V gene TRBV2, with 14 bases that match TRBD2. Trimming took 4 bases from V and 3 from J; bases not matched to a gene: 6. CDR1 SNHLY and CDR2 FYNNEI come from the germline V gene. The CDR3 loop spans 17 amino acids. The CDR3 loop is CASSAGTSGSPTDTQYF. As DNA, the CDR3 is TGTGCCAGCAGTGCCGGGACTAGCGGGAGCCCTACAGATACGCAGTATTTT.

The rearrangement joins TRBV19 to TRBJ2-2; TRBD1 aligns across 12 bases. V lost 7 bases, J lost 7 bases, and 7 bases stayed unmatched. The CDR3 runs 15 residues. Germline values: CDR1 LNHDA, CDR2 SQIVND (reference sequence). The CDR3 region has the DNA TGTGCCAGTAAAGGGGGACAGGGGGCAGGCGGGGAGCTGTTTTTT. Translating it yields CASKGGQGAGGELFF.

The CDR3 DNA reads as TGTGCCAGCAGCGTAGACGGGTCGGAGCAGTACTTC. Encoded protein: CASSVDGSEQYF. This chain connects TRBV9 to TRBJ2-7; D remains ambiguous. V dropped 0 bases and J dropped 7 bases, with 8 bases sitting between them. The CDR3 extends over 12 amino acids. Germline assignment: CDR1 SGDLS and CDR2 YYNGEE.

This chain joins TRBV19 and TRBJ1-1; D is undetermined. Germline V gene sequence: CDR1 LNHDA, CDR2 SQIVND (reference sequence). The CDR3 length is 15 residues. Trimming stripped 3 bases from V and 3 bases from J, with 14 bases between. The CDR3 sequence is CASSISSTPYTEAFF. CDR3 nucleotides: TGTGCCAGTAGTATCTCTTCGACGCCATACACTGAAGCTTTCTTT.

With regard to this clone: At one end the junction does not follow the germline gene, possibly because of a read error. This chain joins TRBV4-2 and TRBJ1-1; no definite D call. The CDR3 runs to 13 residues. The germline V gene has CDR1 LGHNA and CDR2 YNFKEQ. The CDR3 reads CAGSQVSGTEAFF. The CDR3 region has the DNA TGTGCCGGCAGCCAAGTTTCGGGGACTGAAGCTTTCTTT.

The chain links TRBV7-2 to TRBJ2-3; a weak D match, TRBD1 (6 bases). Per the germline V gene, CDR1 is SGHTA and CDR2 is FQGNSA. The CDR3 is made up of 15 amino acids. The V gene lost 7 bases and the J gene lost 6 bases, with 20 bases spanning the gap. Here the CDR3 DNA reads TGTGCCAGCAAACCGGGACAATCAAAAGGGGATACGCAGTATTTT. Protein: CASKPGQSKGDTQYF. Drawing the rest from reference TRBV7-2 and TRBJ2-3, the complete variable domain is GAGVSQSPSNKVTEKGKDVELRCDPISGHTALYWYRQSLGQGLEFLIYFQGNSAPDKSGLPSDRFSAERTGGSVSTLTIQRTQQEDSAVYLCASKPGQSKGDTQYFGPGTRLTVL.

The chain is built from TRBV3-1 (or the pseudogene TRBV3-2) and TRBJ2-3, with D tentatively TRBD1 (6 bases). V was clipped by 10 bases and J by 6 bases, with 20 bases between them. There are 14 residues in the CDR3. Per germline, CDR1 LGHDT and CDR2 YNNKEL (reference sequence). The CDR3 sequence is CATKPPGVGDTQYF. The CDR3 DNA sequence: TGTGCCACTAAACCCCCAGGGGTGGGGGATACGCAGTATTTT.

The chain joins TRBV2 to TRBJ1-1; 9 nucleotides line up with TRBD1. The CDR3 loop spans 14 amino acids. Germline V gene data show CDR1 as SNHLY and CDR2 as FYNNEI. With 6 bases clipped from V and 4 bases from J, the junction kept 6 bases outside the gene matches. The CDR3 loop is CASRKTGGFTEAFF. CDR3 nucleotide sequence: TGTGCCAGCAGGAAGACAGGGGGTTTCACTGAAGCTTTCTTT. Together with reference TRBV2 and TRBJ1-1, the CDR3 gives the full variable domain: EPEVTQTPSHQVTQMGQEVILRCVPISNHLYFYWYRQILGQKVEFLVSFYNNEISEKSEIFDDQFSVERPDGSNFTLKIRSTKLEDSAMYFCASRKTGGFTEAFFGQGTRLTVV.

The rearrangement joins TRBV4-2 to TRBJ2-7, with D possibly being TRBD2 (6 bases). Germline CDR1 is LGHNA and CDR2 is YNFKEQ. The length of the CDR3 is 15 residues. Trimming pared 3 bases from V and 3 bases from J, leaving 15 bases between. The CDR3 reads CASSQEVAERYEQYF. CDR3 coding DNA: TGTGCCAGCAGCCAGGAGGTAGCGGAGCGCTACGAGCAGTACTTC.

This clone was observed once. CDR3 bases: TGTGCCAGCAGCTTAAGTGCAGGGATCAGTGAAGCTTTCTTT. The encoded protein is CASSLSAGISEAFF. The chain joins TRBV13 to TRBJ1-1; D might be TRBD1 (5 bases). The CDR3 runs to 14 residues. V lost 2 bases and J 7 bases, leaving 14 bases between the germline ends. Looked up from germline, CDR1 is PRHDT and CDR2 is FYEKMQ (reference sequence).

The rearrangement links TRBV6-2 or TRBV6-3 to TRBJ1-2; D may be TRBD1 (5 bases). V was cut by 2 bases and J by 4 bases, with 11 bases left in between. CDR3 length equals 14 residues. The V gene's germline CDR1 is MNHEY and CDR2 SVGEGT. CDR3 DNA sequence: TGTGCCAGCAGTTACGACAGCTGCCGCTATGGCTACACCTTC. Translation gives CASSYDSCRYGYTF.

This clone was seen just once. The chain employs TRBV18 and TRBJ2-2; D is unclear. In germline, CDR1 is KGHSH, CDR2 LQKENI. The CDR3 is made up of 14 amino acids. The V end lost 6 bases, the J end lost 6 bases, and 14 bases lay between the germline ends. CDR3 sequence reads: CASSPARASGELFF. The CDR3 nucleotides are TGTGCCAGCTCCCCCGCCCGAGCGTCCGGGGAGCTGTTTTTT.

The chain has TRBV7-9 and TRBJ1-2; tentatively, D is TRBD1 (5 bases). Germline V CDR1 and CDR2: SEHNR, FQNEAQ (reference sequence). V lost 0 bases, J lost 8 bases, and 19 bases lay in between. The CDR3 is 16 residues long. The CDR3 nucleotides read TGTGCCAGCAGCTTAGCGGGGGAGCAGGGCAATCGGGGCTACACCTTC. Its translation: CASSLAGEQGNRGYTF. The complete variable domain, with remaining parts taken from reference TRBV7-9 and TRBJ1-2, reads DTGVSQNPRHKITKRGQNVTFRCDPISEHNRLYWYRQTLGQGPEFLTYFQNEAQLEKSRLLSDRFSAERPKGSFSTLEIQRTEQGDSAMYLCASSLAGEQGNRGYTFGSGTRLTVV.

This clone was seen a few times. The chain employs TRBV11-2 and TRBJ2-1; D is perhaps TRBD2 (6 bases). CDR3 length equals 15 residues. The germline CDR1 and CDR2 sequences are SGHAT and FQNNGV. With 1 base removed from V and 2 bases from J, the gap between germline ends came to 9 bases. CDR3: CASSLGLVTYNEQFF. CDR3 sequence (DNA): TGTGCCAGCAGCTTAGGACTAGTGACCTACAATGAGCAGTTCTTC.

This clone was counted a single time. The rearrangement joins TRBV6-1 to TRBJ1-5; perhaps TRBD1 as D (6 bases). Trimming pared 3 bases from V and 2 bases from J, leaving 14 bases between. Germline assignment: CDR1 MNHNS and CDR2 SASEGT. The CDR3 extends over 16 amino acids. The CDR3 DNA follows: TGTGCCAGCAGTGACCAGGGGATATTGGGCAATCAGCCCCAGCATTTT. Amino acids: CASSDQGILGNQPQHF.